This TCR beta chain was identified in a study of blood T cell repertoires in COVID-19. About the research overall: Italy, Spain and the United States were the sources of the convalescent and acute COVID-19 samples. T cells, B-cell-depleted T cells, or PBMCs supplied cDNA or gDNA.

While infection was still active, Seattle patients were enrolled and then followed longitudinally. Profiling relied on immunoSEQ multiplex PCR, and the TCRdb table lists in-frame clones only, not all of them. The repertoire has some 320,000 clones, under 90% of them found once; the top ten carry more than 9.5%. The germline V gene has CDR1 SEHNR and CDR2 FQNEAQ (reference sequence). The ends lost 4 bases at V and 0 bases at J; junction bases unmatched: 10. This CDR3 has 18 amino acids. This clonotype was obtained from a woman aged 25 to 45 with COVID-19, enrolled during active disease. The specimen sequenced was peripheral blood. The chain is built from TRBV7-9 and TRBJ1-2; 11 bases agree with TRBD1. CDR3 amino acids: CASSSLWTGGATNYGYTF. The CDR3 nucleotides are TGTGCCAGCAGCTCCCTATGGACAGGGGGCGCAACTAACTATGGCTACACCTTC.